The clone carrying this T cell receptor beta chain appeared a few times. Its antigen is currently unknown. At the DNA level, this CDR3 is encoded by other sequences in the same sample as well. These data come from a study of beta chain features in type 1 diabetes. General study results and limits: People with Type 1 diabetes carried modestly yet significantly shorter TCRB CDR3s in all four CD4+ subsets.

As every portion of the isolated RNA was reverse transcribed, the sequencing read expressed TCRB transcripts. TCRdb's table, derived via immunoSEQ multiplex PCR, lists solely in-frame clones and lacks some. This sample has 350,000 to 400,000 clones; approximately 16% occur once, and the top ten carry about 0.02%. The clonotype comes from a woman aged 18-29 years in good health. The sequencing input was naive CD4+ T cells from blood.

CDR3 in amino acids: CAWSVPGSGANVLTF. The CDR3, as DNA: TGTGCCTGGAGTGTACCAGGGTCTGGGGCCAACGTCCTGACTTTC. This rearrangement joins TRBV30 to TRBJ2-6; a possible D gene is TRBD1 (5 bases). CDR1 and CDR2 (germline): GTSNPN, SVGIG (reference sequence). CDR3 length: 15 amino acids. With 0 bases removed from V and 1 base from J, the gap between germline ends came to 7 bases.